Listed here are 3 T cell receptor beta chains from one sample, sequenced in a study of neurological immune-mediated disorders. Each CDR3 protein gets one entry after TCRdb re-called the 5' RACE reads with MiXCR. Among about 21,000 distinct CDR3 sequences listed, 17% were seen once. Specimen: CD8+ T cells from blood. Source of these receptors: a woman between 18 and 29 years old with multiple sclerosis.

This clonotype was observed at least ten times. This chain joins TRBV29-1 and TRBJ1-1; no reliable D call. Deletions cut 7 bases from V and 6 bases from J, with 18 bases between. The CDR3 runs to 13 residues. Looked up from germline, CDR1 is SQVTM and CDR2 is ANQGSEA. For the CDR3, the DNA is TGCAGCGGCAAGAGGGTGTTGGACCCTGAAGCTTTCTTT. Translated: CSGKRVLDPEAFF.

This sequence joins TRBV6-6 and TRBJ1-1; a possible D gene is TRBD1 (5 bases). This CDR3 is 14 amino acids long. CDR1 and CDR2 from the germline V gene are MNHNY and SVGAGI (reference sequence). Trimming removed 6 bases at V and 8 bases at J, with 19 bases between. The CDR3 DNA reads as TGTGCCAGCAGAATCCGGGACGCTCGTCGGGAAGCTTTCTTT. Its translation: CASRIRDARREAFF.

In its sample, this clonotype was seen many times. This chain uses TRBV20-1 with TRBJ1-2, with a weak D call TRBD1 (5 bases). V lost 6 bases, J lost 4 bases, and 18 bases lay in between. Germline assignment: CDR1 DFQATT and CDR2 SNEGSKA (reference sequence). The CDR3 loop spans 14 amino acids. CDR3 bases: TGCAGTGCCCATAGGGTCGGGGGGAGCTATGGCTACACCTTC. It specifies CSAHRVGGSYGYTF.